This T cell receptor beta chain was recovered during a study of shared clonotypes between healthy human individuals. Naive CD8 populations comprised CD45RO-negative cells positively selected for CCR7, excluding terminally differentiated effector memory CD45RA+ cells. Regarding the study as a whole: Non-shared clonotypes showed lower generation probabilities than clonotypes common to all four donors. Around 5.3% of naive CD4 clonotypes were shared across a few donors. Inspection by rarefaction showed sorted-subset sequencing to be incomplete despite large depth.

To note about this clone: As yet, its antigen is unknown. The DNA is left out, because the CDR3 cannot be placed on it with certainty; the CDR3 is given as TCRdb lists it.

In the original analysis: ImmunoSEQ yielded junction-only sequences lacking quality scores, so filtering differed. Assay: immunoSEQ multiplex PCR; the TCRdb copy retains only in-frame clones and omits some. For V, J and clone size, that table is used; D and trimming come from the DNA. The sample contains about 600,000 clones, just under 97% of which appear only once. The TCR sequence derives from a woman in her thirties in good health. Sequences were obtained from naive CD8+ T cells sorted from blood.

The CDR3 loop reads CASSFFGSHVTEAFF. The chain joins TRBV7-9 to TRBJ1-1; the DNA was not compared with TRBD1, the D call given in the table. Per germline, CDR1 SEHNR and CDR2 FQNEAQ (reference sequence). The CDR3 is 15 amino acids in total, end residues counted.